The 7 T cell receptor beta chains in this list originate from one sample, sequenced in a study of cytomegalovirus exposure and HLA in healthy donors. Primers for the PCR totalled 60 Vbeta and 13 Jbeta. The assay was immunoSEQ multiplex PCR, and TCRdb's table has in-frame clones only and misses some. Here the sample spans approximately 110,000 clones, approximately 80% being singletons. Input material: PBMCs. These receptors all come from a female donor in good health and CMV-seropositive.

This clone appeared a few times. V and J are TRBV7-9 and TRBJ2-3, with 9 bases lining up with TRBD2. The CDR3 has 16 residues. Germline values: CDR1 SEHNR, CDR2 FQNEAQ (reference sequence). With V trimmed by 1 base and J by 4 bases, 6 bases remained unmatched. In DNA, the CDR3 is TGTGCCAGCAGCTTAGATGGGCTAGCGGGATCAGATACGCAGTATTTT. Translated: CASSLDGLAGSDTQYF. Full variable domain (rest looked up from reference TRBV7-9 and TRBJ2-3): DTGVSQNPRHKITKRGQNVTFRCDPISEHNRLYWYRQTLGQGPEFLTYFQNEAQLEKSRLLSDRFSAERPKGSFSTLEIQRTEQGDSAMYLCASSLDGLAGSDTQYFGPGTRLTVL.

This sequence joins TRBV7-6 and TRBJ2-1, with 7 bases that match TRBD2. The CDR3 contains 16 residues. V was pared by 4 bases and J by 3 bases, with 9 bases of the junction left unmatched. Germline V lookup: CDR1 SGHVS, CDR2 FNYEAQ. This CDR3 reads CASSSEATSVYNEQFF. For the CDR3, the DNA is TGTGCCAGCAGCTCCGAGGCAACTAGCGTCTACAATGAGCAGTTCTTC. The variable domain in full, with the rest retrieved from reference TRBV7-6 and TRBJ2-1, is GAGVSQSPRYKVTKRGQDVALRCDPISGHVSLYWYRQALGQGPEFLTYFNYEAQQDKSGLPNDRFSAERPEGSISTLTIQRTEQRDSAMYRCASSSEATSVYNEQFFGPGTRLTVL.

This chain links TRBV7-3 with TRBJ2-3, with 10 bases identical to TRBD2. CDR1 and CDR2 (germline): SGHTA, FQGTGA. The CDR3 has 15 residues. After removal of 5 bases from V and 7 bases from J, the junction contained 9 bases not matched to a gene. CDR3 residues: CASSPELAGRNTQYF. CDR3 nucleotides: TGTGCCAGCAGCCCAGAACTAGCGGGGAGGAATACGCAGTATTTT.

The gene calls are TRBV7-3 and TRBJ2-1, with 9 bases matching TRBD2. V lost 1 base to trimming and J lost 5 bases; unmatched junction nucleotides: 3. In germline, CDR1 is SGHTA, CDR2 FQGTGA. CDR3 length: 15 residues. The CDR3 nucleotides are TGTGCCAGCAGCTTAAGGGGCGGGAGGGACAATGAGCAGTTCTTC. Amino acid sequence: CASSLRGGRDNEQFF.

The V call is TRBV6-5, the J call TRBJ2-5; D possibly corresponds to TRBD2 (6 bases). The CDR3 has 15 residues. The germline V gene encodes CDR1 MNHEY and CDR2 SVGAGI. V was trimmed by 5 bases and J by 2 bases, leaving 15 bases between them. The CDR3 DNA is TGTGCCAGCAGTGCCCTCGGGGAGGTACAAGAGACCCAGTACTTC. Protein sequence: CASSALGEVQETQYF.

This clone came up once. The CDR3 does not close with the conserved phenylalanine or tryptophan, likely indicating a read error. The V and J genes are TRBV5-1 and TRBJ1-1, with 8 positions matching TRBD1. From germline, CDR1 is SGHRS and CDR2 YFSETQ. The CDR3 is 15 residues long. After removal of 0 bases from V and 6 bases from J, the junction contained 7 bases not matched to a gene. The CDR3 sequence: CASSLAETGGAEAFL. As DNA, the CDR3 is TGCGCCAGCAGCTTGGCCGAAACAGGGGGGGCTGAAGCTTTCCTT.

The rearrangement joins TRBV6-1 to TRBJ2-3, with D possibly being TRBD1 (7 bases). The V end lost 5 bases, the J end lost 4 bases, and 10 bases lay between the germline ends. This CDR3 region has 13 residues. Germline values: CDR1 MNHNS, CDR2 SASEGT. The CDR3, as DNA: TGTGCCAGCAGTCTCAGGGGGGCAGATACGCAGTATTTT. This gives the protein CASSLRGADTQYF.